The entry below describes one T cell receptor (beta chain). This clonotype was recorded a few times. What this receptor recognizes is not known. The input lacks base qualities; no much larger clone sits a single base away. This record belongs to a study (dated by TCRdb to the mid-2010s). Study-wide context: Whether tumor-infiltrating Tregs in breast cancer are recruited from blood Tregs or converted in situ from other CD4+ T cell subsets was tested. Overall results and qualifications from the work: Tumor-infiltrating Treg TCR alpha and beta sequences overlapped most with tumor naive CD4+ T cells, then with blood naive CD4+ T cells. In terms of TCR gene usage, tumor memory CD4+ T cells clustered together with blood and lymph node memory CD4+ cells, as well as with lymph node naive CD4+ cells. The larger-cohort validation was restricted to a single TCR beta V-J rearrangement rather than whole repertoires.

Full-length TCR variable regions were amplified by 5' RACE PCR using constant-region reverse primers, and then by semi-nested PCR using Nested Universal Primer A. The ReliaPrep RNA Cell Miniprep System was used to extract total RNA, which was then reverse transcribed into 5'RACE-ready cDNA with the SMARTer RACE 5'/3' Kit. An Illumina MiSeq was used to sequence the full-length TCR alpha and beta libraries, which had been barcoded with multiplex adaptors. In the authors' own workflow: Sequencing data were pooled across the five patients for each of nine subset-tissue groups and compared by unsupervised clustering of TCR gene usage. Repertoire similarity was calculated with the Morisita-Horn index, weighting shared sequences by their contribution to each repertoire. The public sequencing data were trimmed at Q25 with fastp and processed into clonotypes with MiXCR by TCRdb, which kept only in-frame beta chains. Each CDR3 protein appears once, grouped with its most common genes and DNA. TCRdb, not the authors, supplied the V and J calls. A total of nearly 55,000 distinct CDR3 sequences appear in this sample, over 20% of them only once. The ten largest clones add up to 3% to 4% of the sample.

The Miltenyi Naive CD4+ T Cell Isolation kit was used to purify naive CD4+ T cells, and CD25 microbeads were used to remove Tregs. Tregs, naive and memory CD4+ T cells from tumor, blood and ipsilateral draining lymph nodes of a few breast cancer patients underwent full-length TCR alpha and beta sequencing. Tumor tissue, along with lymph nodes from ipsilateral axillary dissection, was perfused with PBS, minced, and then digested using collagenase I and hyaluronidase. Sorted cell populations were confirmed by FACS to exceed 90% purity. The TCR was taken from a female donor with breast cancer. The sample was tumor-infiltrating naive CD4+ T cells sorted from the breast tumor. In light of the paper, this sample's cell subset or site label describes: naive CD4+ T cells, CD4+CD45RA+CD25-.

The sequence in DNA is TGCAGTGCTACTTCCGTCCCCTACAATGAGCAGTTCTTC. Protein translation: CSATSVPYNEQFF. This sequence uses TRBV20-1 and TRBJ2-1, with no D gene named confidently. V is reduced by 4 bases and J by 2 bases, leaving a spacing of 9 bases between them. Taken from the germline V gene (reference sequence), the CDR1 and CDR2 loops are DFQATT and SNEGSKA. The CDR3 runs 13 amino acids, cysteine and phenylalanine included. Only CDR3 DNA is held: 39 bases, read in frame from base 1.